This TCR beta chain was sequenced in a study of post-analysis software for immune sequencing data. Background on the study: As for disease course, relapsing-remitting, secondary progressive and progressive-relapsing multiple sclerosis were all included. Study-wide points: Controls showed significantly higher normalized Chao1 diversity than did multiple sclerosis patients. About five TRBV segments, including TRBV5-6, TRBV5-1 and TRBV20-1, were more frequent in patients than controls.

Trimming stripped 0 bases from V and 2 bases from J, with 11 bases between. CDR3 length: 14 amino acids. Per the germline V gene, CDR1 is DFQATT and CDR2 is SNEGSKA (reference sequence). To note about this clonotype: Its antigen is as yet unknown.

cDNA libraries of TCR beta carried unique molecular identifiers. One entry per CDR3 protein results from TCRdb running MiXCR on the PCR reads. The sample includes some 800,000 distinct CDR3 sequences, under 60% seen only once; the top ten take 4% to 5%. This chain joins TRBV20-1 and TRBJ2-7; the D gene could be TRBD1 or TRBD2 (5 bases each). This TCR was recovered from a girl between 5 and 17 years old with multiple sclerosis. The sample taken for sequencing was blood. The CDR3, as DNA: TGCAGTGCTAGAGATCGGGGCTACGCCTACGAGCAGTACTTC. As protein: CSARDRGYAYEQYF.